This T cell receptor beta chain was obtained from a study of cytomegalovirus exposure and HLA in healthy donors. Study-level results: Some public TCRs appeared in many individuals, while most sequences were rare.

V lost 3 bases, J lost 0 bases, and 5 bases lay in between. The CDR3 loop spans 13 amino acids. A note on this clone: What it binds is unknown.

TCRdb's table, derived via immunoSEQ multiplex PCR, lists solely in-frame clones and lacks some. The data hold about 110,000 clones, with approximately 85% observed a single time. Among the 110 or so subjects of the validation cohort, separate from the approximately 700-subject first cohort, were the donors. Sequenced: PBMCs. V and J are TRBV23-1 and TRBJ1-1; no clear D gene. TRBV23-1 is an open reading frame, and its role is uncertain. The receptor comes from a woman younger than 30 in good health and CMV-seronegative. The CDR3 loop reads CASSHPVNTEAFF. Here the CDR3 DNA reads TGCGCCAGCAGTCACCCTGTGAACACTGAAGCTTTCTTT.